Included here is one T cell receptor (beta chain) sequence, with context. Its antigen is currently unknown. The CDR3 runs to 15 residues. The ends were cut back, 3 bases at V and 2 bases at J, with 13 bases in the middle. Per germline, CDR1 SGDLS and CDR2 YYNGEE. PCR employed 60 Vbeta and 13 Jbeta primers. Clones were read by immunoSEQ multiplex PCR, and TCRdb kept only the in-frame ones, dropping some. The sample has about 120,000 clones, nearly 80% seen once. The data originate from a study of cytomegalovirus exposure and HLA in healthy donors. Study-level findings and limits: Researchers catalogued approximately 160 TCR beta chains as cytomegalovirus-associated. Other equally common chains were less clonally expanded than HLA-associated TCR beta chains, a later analysis showed.

The receptor was isolated from a woman under 40 in good health and CMV-seropositive. The chain has TRBV9 and TRBJ2-3, with D maybe TRBD1 (5 bases). Sequencing was performed on PBMCs. The CDR3 here is CASSADILSTDTQYF. In nucleotides, the CDR3 is TGTGCCAGCAGCGCGGACATCCTGTCCACAGATACGCAGTATTTT.